Following are 24 T cell receptor beta chains from one sample sequenced in a study of response to subunit inactivated influenza vaccine. TCRdb fed the RT-PCR reads into MiXCR, producing one record per CDR3 protein. Counted here are roughly 570,000 distinct CDR3 sequences, 13% occurring once; the ten biggest clones make up under 15%. Sequences were derived from PBMCs from blood, sampled more than 35 days after vaccination. The receptors come from a man in his forties or fifties who received an inactivated influenza vaccine.

This clonotype was recorded at least ten times. This chain links TRBV18 with TRBJ1-3, with 7 bases aligning to TRBD1. V dropped 3 bases and J dropped 2; count of bases not matched to a gene: 1. The CDR3 extends over 14 amino acids. The germline gives CDR1 KGHSH, CDR2 LQKENI. CDR3 sequence: CASSPGTAGNTIYF. The CDR3 coding sequence is TGTGCCAGCTCACCCGGGACAGCTGGAAACACCATATATTTT. The full variable domain, its missing parts supplied by reference TRBV18 and TRBJ1-3, is NAGVMQNPRHLVRRRGQEARLRCSPMKGHSHVYWYRQLPEEGLKFMVYLQKENIIDESGMPKERFSAEFPKEGPSILRIQQVVRGDSAAYFCASSPGTAGNTIYFGEGSWLTVV.

This clonotype came up a few times. The CDR3 reads CASSPGTRPGTDTQYF. CDR3 DNA sequence: TGTGCCAGCAGCCCCGGGACCCGACCCGGCACAGATACGCAGTATTTT. V usage is TRBV5-8 and J usage is TRBJ2-3; tentatively, D is TRBD1 or TRBD2 (5 bases each). V was shortened by 4 bases and J by 1 base, with 16 bases between the two germline ends. Per germline, CDR1 SGHTS and CDR2 YDEGEE. This CDR3 contains 16 residues.

The CDR3 coding sequence is TGTGCCAGCAGCCCCGCCGGGACCGCAAAGGATGAGCAGTTCTTC. Protein product: CASSPAGTAKDEQFF. V and J are TRBV3-1 and TRBJ2-1, with D possibly being TRBD1 or TRBD2 (5 bases each). The CDR3 is made up of 15 amino acids. Germline lookup yields CDR1 LGHDT and CDR2 YNNKEL (reference sequence). The ends were cut back, 4 bases at V and 8 bases at J, with 18 bases in the middle.

The V and J genes are TRBV4-1 and TRBJ1-4; 7 nucleotides agree with TRBD1. Germline loops: CDR1 MGHRA, CDR2 YSYEKL. The CDR3 runs to 16 residues. Losses at the gene ends were 1 base for V and 8 bases for J; bases not matched to a gene: 10. The CDR3 sequence: CASSQVSHRGGEKLFF. CDR3 DNA sequence: TGCGCCAGCAGCCAAGTTTCGCACAGGGGTGGAGAAAAACTGTTTTTT.

The chain joins TRBV7-2 to TRBJ1-3; D gene unclear. Germline CDR1 and CDR2: SGHTA and FQGNSA. The V and J ends lost 5 bases and 8 bases respectively, with 10 bases between them. The CDR3 has 12 amino acids. In nucleotides, the CDR3 is TGTGCCAGCAGCGTATCCGGGTACACCATATATTTT. Translated: CASSVSGYTIYF.

Many counts were recorded for this clonotype. The chain combines TRBV6-1 with TRBJ1-1; D may be TRBD1 (6 bases). Trimming took off 6 bases at V and 3 bases at J, with 17 bases between the two ends. The CDR3 runs to 15 residues. CDR1 is MNHNS and CDR2 is SASEGT in the germline V gene. DNA for the CDR3: TGTGCCAGCAGACTACCATCTTCAGGGGACACTGAAGCTTTCTTT. Translating gives CASRLPSSGDTEAFF.

The V call is TRBV4-1, the J call TRBJ2-5, with 7 bases matching TRBD1. The V and J ends lost 4 bases and 4 bases, in that order; junction bases with no gene match: 12. In germline, CDR1 is MGHRA, CDR2 YSYEKL. CDR3 size: 16 residues. The CDR3 bases are TGCGCCAGCAGCCCCGGAGCTAGGGGGCGGAGAGAGACCCAGTACTTC. Translating gives CASSPGARGRRETQYF.

A remark on this clonotype: Since a much larger clone is just one base distant, this may be a read error. V usage is TRBV12-3 or TRBV12-4 and J usage is TRBJ2-7; no reliable D call. V shed 5 bases and J shed 5 bases, with 10 bases lying between them. The CDR3 sequence is 12 residues long. This chain's CDR3 is CASSLGRHEQYF. CDR3 DNA: TGTGCCAGCAGTCTAGGCCGCCACGAGCAGTACTTC.

This clonotype was picked up many times. V is TRBV24-1 and J is TRBJ2-4; 7 bases map to TRBD1. Per the germline V gene, CDR1 is KGHDR and CDR2 is SFDVKD. Losses at the gene ends were 2 bases for V and 15 bases for J; bases not matched to a gene: 12. The CDR3 contains 14 residues. The CDR3 DNA follows: TGTGCCACCAGTGATTCGGGACAGTCCGTTCGGCTGTACTTC. It encodes CATSDSGQSVRLYF.

The CDR3 is CASSVDKTGEQYF. In DNA, the CDR3 is TGTGCCAGCTCGGTAGACAAAACGGGCGAGCAGTACTTC. This sequence joins TRBV18 and TRBJ2-7; D not resolved. Germline assignment: CDR1 KGHSH and CDR2 LQKENI. V was cut by 6 bases and J by 6 bases, with 15 bases left in between. The CDR3 consists of 13 residues. Full variable domain (missing parts from reference TRBV18 and TRBJ2-7): NAGVMQNPRHLVRRRGQEARLRCSPMKGHSHVYWYRQLPEEGLKFMVYLQKENIIDESGMPKERFSAEFPKEGPSILRIQQVVRGDSAAYFCASSVDKTGEQYFGPGTRLTVT.

The chain employs TRBV5-1 and TRBJ2-2, with 10 bases aligning to TRBD2. CDR1 SGHRS and CDR2 YFSETQ come from the germline V gene. With V trimmed by 5 bases and J by 0 bases, 4 bases remained unmatched. CDR3 size: 16 residues. The CDR3 spells CASRGLADANTGELFF. The CDR3 nucleotides are TGCGCCAGCAGAGGACTAGCGGATGCGAACACCGGGGAGCTGTTTTTT.

This clonotype was counted once. CDR3 sequence: CASSSVRETLDTQYF. Here the CDR3 DNA reads TGTGCCAGCAGCTCCGTGCGGGAGACGCTGGATACGCAGTATTTT. The rearrangement uses TRBV11-2 and TRBJ2-3, with 7 bases fitting TRBD2. The CDR3 has 15 amino acids. In germline, CDR1 is SGHAT, CDR2 FQNNGV. Germline trimming cut 4 bases from V and 6 bases from J; bases unmatched to any gene: 10.

This clonotype was observed many times. V is TRBV2 and J is TRBJ2-7; 8 positions match TRBD1. The length of the CDR3 is 15 residues. J lost 2 bases, V lost 1 base, and 4 bases had no gene match. Germline loops: CDR1 SNHLY, CDR2 FYNNEI. For the CDR3, the DNA is TGTGCCAGCAGTGAAGGGATGGGACAGGCCTACGAGCAGTACTTC. Encoded protein: CASSEGMGQAYEQYF. Complete variable domain (other parts from reference TRBV2 and TRBJ2-7): EPEVTQTPSHQVTQMGQEVILRCVPISNHLYFYWYRQILGQKVEFLVSFYNNEISEKSEIFDDQFSVERPDGSNFTLKIRSTKLEDSAMYFCASSEGMGQAYEQYFGPGTRLTVT.

The gene calls are TRBV20-1 and TRBJ2-6; no definite D call. Germline loops: CDR1 DFQATT, CDR2 SNEGSKA (reference sequence). Trimming took off 1 base at V and 2 bases at J, with 6 bases between the two ends. The CDR3 is made up of 14 amino acids. CDR3 bases: TGCAGTGCTAGAGCAAGGGCTGGGGCCAACGTCCTGACTTTC. Amino acids: CSARARAGANVLTF.

This clonotype was observed a few times. The CDR3 here is CASSSQDSTDTQYF. The CDR3 DNA reads TGTGCCAGCAGTTCCCAGGACAGCACAGATACGCAGTATTTT. The rearrangement links TRBV12-3 or TRBV12-4 to TRBJ2-3; D gene unclear. The ends were cut back, 4 bases at V and 0 bases at J, with 8 bases in the middle. This CDR3 has 14 residues.

This clonotype has more than one count but fewer than ten. The J gene is TRBJ2-1, the V gene TRBV29-1, with 9 nucleotides matching TRBD2. V shed 3 bases and J 9 bases; nucleotides not matched to a gene: 9. The CDR3 is 14 residues long. CDR1 SQVTM and CDR2 ANQGSEA come from the germline V gene. DNA for the CDR3: TGCAGCGTTGACCGTTTTGCGGGGGGGTCTGAGCAGTTCTTC. Residues: CSVDRFAGGSEQFF.

The J gene is TRBJ1-5, the V gene TRBV12-3 or TRBV12-4, with a possible D match to TRBD1 (5 bases). The CDR3 is 15 amino acids. The ends were cut back, 2 bases at V and 1 base at J, with 9 bases in the middle. CDR3 loop: CASSLIGGSNQPQHF. The CDR3 nucleotides read TGTGCCAGCAGTTTAATTGGGGGGAGCAATCAGCCCCAGCATTTT.

This clonotype was seen a few times. The rearrangement uses TRBV25-1 and TRBJ1-2; D unresolved. In germline, CDR1 is MGHDK, CDR2 SYGVNS. V lost 9 bases and J lost 2, with 13 bases in between. This CDR3 is built from 13 residues. The CDR3 DNA is TGTGCCAGTGACATGGGAGGGAACTATGGCTACACCTTC. Translating gives CASDMGGNYGYTF.

In its sample, this clonotype was seen many times. The rearrangement links TRBV5-1 to TRBJ1-4; D is possibly TRBD1 (6 bases). From germline, CDR1 is SGHRS and CDR2 YFSETQ. CDR3 length: 15 residues. The germline V and J ends were trimmed by 4 bases and 0 bases, with 10 bases remaining between them. The CDR3 sequence: CASSTTGPTNEKLFF. The DNA of the CDR3 is TGCGCCAGCAGCACGACAGGACCAACTAATGAAAAACTGTTTTTT.

The chain links TRBV19 to TRBJ2-7; TRBD2 might be the D (6 bases). Trimming removed 5 bases from V and 5 bases from J, with 7 bases in between. Per the germline V gene, CDR1 is LNHDA and CDR2 is SQIVND (reference sequence). This CDR3 contains 11 residues. In nucleotides, the CDR3 is TGTGCCAGTAGTTGGAGGGACGAGCAGTACTTC. This sequence encodes CASSWRDEQYF.

The gene calls are TRBV11-2 and TRBJ2-5; TRBD2 aligns across 8 bases. The CDR3 consists of 18 residues. The V gene's germline CDR1 is SGHAT and CDR2 FQNNGV. The ends lost 2 bases at V and 5 bases at J; junction bases unmatched: 16. The chain's CDR3 is CASSLLKGSGREWETQYF. The CDR3 DNA sequence: TGTGCCAGCAGCTTACTAAAGGGGAGCGGGAGAGAGTGGGAGACCCAGTACTTC.

This clonotype was observed a few times. Written as DNA, the CDR3 is TGTGCCAGCAGCCCACAGGGAGGGAGGGCCAACGAGCAGTACTTC. It specifies CASSPQGGRANEQYF. The rearrangement links TRBV9 to TRBJ2-7; TRBD2 is a possible D gene (7 bases). This CDR3 has 15 residues. The germline gives CDR1 SGDLS, CDR2 YYNGEE. Trimming shortened V by 4 bases and J by 5 bases, and 19 bases separated the two germline ends.

The chain combines TRBV9 with TRBJ2-5; no firm D call. The V and J ends lost 5 bases and 3 bases respectively, with 8 bases between them. Germline V gene data show CDR1 as SGDLS and CDR2 as YYNGEE. CDR3 length equals 12 residues. This chain's CDR3 is CASRGIEETQYF. CDR3 DNA: TGTGCCAGCAGGGGTATCGAAGAGACCCAGTACTTC.

The chain links TRBV5-1 to TRBJ1-1, with unresolved D. CDR1 and CDR2 from the germline V gene are SGHRS and YFSETQ. The ends were cut back, 0 bases at V and 7 bases at J, with 13 bases in the middle. There are 14 residues in the CDR3. CDR3 bases: TGCGCCAGCAGCTTGGCCACGGCAGATGATGAAGCTTTCTTT. Encoded protein: CASSLATADDEAFF.